This TCR beta chain came from a study of blood T cell repertoires in COVID-19. Study background: Sources were T cells, B-cell-depleted T cells, or PBMCs; the material itself was cDNA or gDNA.

Only in-frame clones appear in the TCRdb table, and some are missing; sequencing was by immunoSEQ multiplex PCR. The sample contains approximately 470,000 clones, about 90% of which appear only once. Enrolled through a virtual design, the participants were between about 18 and 100 years of age and came from 24 US areas. Sample: PBMCs or T cells enriched from blood (not recorded which). The sequence came from a woman between 18 and 29 years old who had recovered from COVID-19.

The CDR3 protein is CASSELGEETQYF. CDR3 nucleotides: TGTGCCAGCAGTGAATTGGGAGAAGAGACCCAGTACTTC. The V and J genes are TRBV6-1 and TRBJ2-5; D is perhaps TRBD2 (5 bases). This CDR3 contains 13 residues. Per germline, CDR1 MNHNS and CDR2 SASEGT. V was pared by 2 bases and J by 3 bases, with 7 bases between.